The clone carrying this T cell receptor beta chain appeared many times. Its target is not known. The length of the CDR3 is 13 residues. The V and J ends lost 0 bases and 5 bases respectively, with 5 bases between them. Per germline, CDR1 SGHNT and CDR2 YYREEE (reference sequence). The data derive from a study of human T cells and chemical hapten exposure. Background on the study: Patch tests containing 0.01% DPC, applied to the upper back, were read at 6 days.

The library gave individual cDNA molecules unique molecular identifiers. MiXCR, applied by TCRdb to the RACE reads, yields one record per CDR3 protein. The table lists about 120,000 distinct CDR3 sequences, 11% of them singletons. Study-level findings and limits: DPC sensitization did not alter TCRs above 1 in 1000 frequency.

The sample's time point: patch test 3, about 24 weeks after DPC sensitization. Noted treatment: therapeutic diphenylcyclopropenone sensitization with weekly scalp DPC. Unfractionated whole blood served as the source for total RNA extraction. The specimen comprised whole blood, sampled in connection with sensitization to the hapten diphenylcyclopropenone (DPC). The V and J genes are TRBV5-4 and TRBJ1-4; D ambiguous. This sequence was found in a woman in her 50s with alopecia areata. Some clones in this sample may be carry-over from other donors' samples. The CDR3 spells CASSLVPNEKLFF. CDR3 DNA sequence: TGTGCCAGCAGCTTGGTCCCGAATGAAAAACTGTTTTTT.